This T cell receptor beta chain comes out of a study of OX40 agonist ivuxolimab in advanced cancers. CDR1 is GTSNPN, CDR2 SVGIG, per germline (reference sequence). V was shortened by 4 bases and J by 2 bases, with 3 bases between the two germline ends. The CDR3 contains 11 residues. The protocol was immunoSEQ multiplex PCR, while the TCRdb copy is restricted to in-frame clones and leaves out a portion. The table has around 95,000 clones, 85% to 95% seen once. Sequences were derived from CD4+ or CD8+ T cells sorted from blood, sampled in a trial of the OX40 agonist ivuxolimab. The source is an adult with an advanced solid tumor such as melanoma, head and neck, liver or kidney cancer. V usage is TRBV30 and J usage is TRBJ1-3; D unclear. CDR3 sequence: CAWTPGNTIYF. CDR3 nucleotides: TGTGCCTGGACCCCTGGAAACACCATATATTTT.